This is a list of T cell receptor beta chains from one sample in a study of OX40 agonist ivuxolimab in advanced cancers. Assay: immunoSEQ multiplex PCR; the TCRdb copy retains only in-frame clones and omits some. This sample has tens of thousands of clones, with roughly 84% found just once. This material consisted of CD4+ or CD8+ T cells sorted from blood, taken in a trial of the OX40 agonist ivuxolimab. All receptors derive from an adult with an advanced solid tumor such as melanoma, head and neck, liver or kidney cancer. The CDR3 runs from the conserved cysteine through the conserved F or W. A D gene is named only where the DNA matches it firmly. Some rows have no size entry. The others give once, few or many, or a class for an expanded clone.

abundance: -
v_gene: TRBV27
j_gene: TRBJ2-1
d_gene: -
CDR3aa: CASRDSTSSYNEQFF
CDR3nt: TGTGCCAGCAGGGATTCGACTAGCTCCTACAATGAGCAGTTCTTC

abundance: -
v_gene: TRBV14
j_gene: TRBJ1-1
d_gene: -
CDR3aa: CASSQGMNTEAFF
CDR3nt: TGTGCCAGCAGCCAAGGGATGAACACTGAAGCTTTCTTT

abundance: once
v_gene: TRBV2
j_gene: TRBJ2-1
d_gene: TRBD2
CDR3aa: CASSRGRADNEQFF
CDR3nt: TGTGCCAGCAGTCGCGGGAGGGCCGATAATGAGCAGTTCTTC

abundance: -
v_gene: TRBV28
j_gene: TRBJ1-5
d_gene: TRBD1
CDR3aa: CASKGAGPQHF
CDR3nt: TGTGCCAGCAAGGGGGCAGGCCCCCAGCATTTT

abundance: -
v_gene: TRBV25-1
j_gene: TRBJ2-7
d_gene: -
CDR3aa: CASTRTQTGEQYF
CDR3nt: TGTGCCAGCACACGGACCCAGACTGGCGAGCAGTACTTC

abundance: -
v_gene: TRBV14
j_gene: TRBJ2-7
d_gene: TRBD2
CDR3aa: CASNLAGGYEQYF
CDR3nt: TGTGCCAGCAACCTAGCGGGAGGGTACGAGCAGTACTTC

abundance: -
v_gene: TRBV28
j_gene: TRBJ1-2
d_gene: -
CDR3aa: CASKRSRTFYGYTF
CDR3nt: TGTGCCAGCAAGAGGTCCCGGACATTCTATGGCTACACCTTC

abundance: -
v_gene: TRBV30
j_gene: TRBJ2-3
d_gene: TRBD2
CDR3aa: CAWSVWTSDVDTQYF
CDR3nt: TGTGCCTGGAGTGTATGGACTAGTGATGTAGATACGCAGTATTTT

abundance: once
v_gene: TRBV27
j_gene: TRBJ2-3
d_gene: TRBD2
CDR3aa: CASSLSSGDTQYF
CDR3nt: TGTGCCAGCAGTTTAAGTAGCGGGGATACGCAGTATTTT

abundance: few
v_gene: TRBV30
j_gene: TRBJ1-1
d_gene: -
CDR3aa: CAWSPIEGFEGTEAFF
CDR3nt: TGTGCCTGGAGCCCTATCGAGGGCTTCGAAGGCACTGAAGCTTTCTTT

abundance: -
v_gene: TRBV27
j_gene: TRBJ2-2
d_gene: TRBD1
CDR3aa: CASSLPGDRAWDTGELFF
CDR3nt: TGTGCCAGCAGCCTCCCAGGGGACAGGGCGTGGGACACCGGGGAGCTGTTTTTT

abundance: -
v_gene: TRBV5-1
j_gene: TRBJ2-7
d_gene: -
CDR3aa: CASRAGTVSYEQYF
CDR3nt: TGCGCCAGCAGGGCCGGGACGGTCTCCTACGAGCAGTACTTC

abundance: -
v_gene: TRBV19
j_gene: TRBJ1-5
d_gene: -
CDR3aa: CASSISGQPQHF
CDR3nt: TGTGCCAGTAGTATATCTGGTCAGCCCCAGCATTTT

abundance: -
v_gene: TRBV10-3
j_gene: TRBJ2-7
d_gene: -
CDR3aa: CAISRRDSFSYEQYF
CDR3nt: TGTGCCATCAGTAGACGGGACTCCTTCTCCTACGAGCAGTACTTC

abundance: -
v_gene: TRBV7-9
j_gene: TRBJ2-2
d_gene: -
CDR3aa: CASSRDGNTGELFF
CDR3nt: TGTGCCAGCAGCCGGGACGGTAACACCGGGGAGCTGTTTTTT

abundance: -
v_gene: TRBV29-1
j_gene: TRBJ2-1
d_gene: TRBD2
CDR3aa: CSVGVRASGSPRNEQFF
CDR3nt: TGCAGCGTTGGTGTACGGGCTAGCGGGAGCCCGCGGAATGAGCAGTTCTTC

abundance: -
v_gene: TRBV2
j_gene: TRBJ2-1
d_gene: TRBD1
CDR3aa: CASSLGQGMHNEQFF
CDR3nt: TGTGCCAGCAGTCTCGGACAGGGCATGCACAATGAGCAGTTCTTC

abundance: few
v_gene: TRBV10-2
j_gene: TRBJ2-3
d_gene: -
CDR3aa: CASSVVGSPVTDTQYF
CDR3nt: TGCGCCAGCAGTGTAGTGGGATCGCCGGTTACAGATACGCAGTATTTT

abundance: once
v_gene: TRBV7-6
j_gene: TRBJ1-1
d_gene: TRBD1
CDR3aa: CASSPGGSTEAFF
CDR3nt: TGTGCCAGCAGCCCAGGGGGGAGCACTGAAGCTTTCTTT

abundance: -
v_gene: TRBV25-1
j_gene: TRBJ2-7
d_gene: -
CDR3aa: CASSTGDSYEQYF
CDR3nt: TGTGCCAGCAGCACGGGGGACTCCTACGAGCAGTACTTC

abundance: -
v_gene: TRBV9
j_gene: TRBJ2-2
d_gene: TRBD2
CDR3aa: CASSVSGSDTGELFF
CDR3nt: TGTGCCAGCAGCGTGAGCGGGAGCGACACCGGGGAGCTGTTTTTT

abundance: once
v_gene: TRBV19
j_gene: TRBJ1-1
d_gene: TRBD1
CDR3aa: CASSGQGALNTEAFF
CDR3nt: TGTGCCAGTAGCGGACAGGGGGCCCTGAACACTGAAGCTTTCTTT

abundance: -
v_gene: TRBV27
j_gene: TRBJ2-3
d_gene: -
CDR3aa: CASSPRAGWGDTQYF
CDR3nt: TGTGCCAGCAGTCCCCGGGCAGGTTGGGGAGATACGCAGTATTTT

abundance: -
v_gene: TRBV7-9
j_gene: TRBJ1-1
d_gene: -
CDR3aa: CAAQRGSRNTEAFF
CDR3nt: TGTGCCGCCCAAAGGGGCAGTCGGAACACTGAAGCTTTCTTT

abundance: -
v_gene: TRBV28
j_gene: TRBJ1-2
d_gene: TRBD1
CDR3aa: CASSLGADRAYGYTF
CDR3nt: TGTGCCAGCAGTTTAGGTGCGGACAGGGCTTATGGCTACACCTTC

abundance: few
v_gene: TRBV7-9
j_gene: TRBJ2-5
d_gene: -
CDR3aa: CASSPRGQRETQYF
CDR3nt: TGTGCCAGCAGTCCCCGCGGGCAGAGGGAGACCCAGTACTTC

abundance: -
v_gene: TRBV14
j_gene: TRBJ2-1
d_gene: -
CDR3aa: CASRMNHNEQFF
CDR3nt: TGTGCCAGCAGAATGAACCACAATGAGCAGTTCTTC

abundance: -
v_gene: TRBV5-5
j_gene: TRBJ2-2
d_gene: -
CDR3aa: CASSMTLNTGELFF
CDR3nt: TGTGCCAGCAGCATGACTCTTAACACCGGGGAGCTGTTTTTT

abundance: once
v_gene: TRBV11-3
j_gene: TRBJ2-7
d_gene: -
CDR3aa: CASSLRERAYEQYF
CDR3nt: TGTGCCAGCAGCTTACGGGAAAGGGCCTACGAGCAGTACTTC

abundance: -
v_gene: TRBV28
j_gene: TRBJ2-7
d_gene: -
CDR3aa: CASSSDGSQLYEQYF
CDR3nt: TGTGCCAGCAGTTCCGACGGAAGCCAACTCTACGAGCAGTACTTC

abundance: -
v_gene: TRBV27
j_gene: TRBJ2-1
d_gene: -
CDR3aa: CASSSETVYNEQFF
CDR3nt: TGTGCCAGCAGTTCCGAGACAGTATACAATGAGCAGTTCTTC

abundance: -
v_gene: TRBV6-5
j_gene: TRBJ1-5
d_gene: -
CDR3aa: CAASDPNQPQHF
CDR3nt: TGTGCCGCCTCGGACCCCAATCAGCCCCAGCATTTT

abundance: few
v_gene: TRBV27
j_gene: TRBJ1-2
d_gene: -
CDR3aa: CASSPQTGYGYTF
CDR3nt: TGTGCCAGCAGTCCACAGACAGGTTATGGCTACACCTTC

abundance: -
v_gene: TRBV19
j_gene: TRBJ2-2
d_gene: TRBD2
CDR3aa: CASSIAGGTNTGELFF
CDR3nt: TGTGCCAGTAGTATAGCGGGAGGGACCAACACCGGGGAGCTGTTTTTT

abundance: -
v_gene: TRBV11-1
j_gene: TRBJ2-2
d_gene: -
CDR3aa: CASSSDSVGELFF
CDR3nt: TGTGCCAGCAGCTCCGATTCCGTCGGGGAGCTGTTTTTT

abundance: -
v_gene: TRBV2
j_gene: TRBJ2-7
d_gene: -
CDR3aa: CASSEDQGSYEQYF
CDR3nt: TGTGCCAGCAGTGAAGACCAGGGATCCTACGAGCAGTACTTC

abundance: few
v_gene: TRBV5-1
j_gene: TRBJ2-2
d_gene: TRBD1
CDR3aa: CASSLANDRVGGELFF
CDR3nt: TGCGCCAGCAGCTTGGCTAACGACAGGGTCGGCGGGGAGCTGTTTTTT

abundance: few
v_gene: TRBV9
j_gene: TRBJ1-1
d_gene: -
CDR3aa: CASSVVIDYAEAFF
CDR3nt: TGTGCCAGCAGCGTAGTCATAGACTACGCTGAAGCTTTCTTT

abundance: -
v_gene: TRBV7-6
j_gene: TRBJ2-1
d_gene: -
CDR3aa: CASSHGHEQFF
CDR3nt: TGTGCCAGCAGCCATGGACATGAGCAGTTCTTC

abundance: -
v_gene: TRBV10-2
j_gene: TRBJ2-3
d_gene: TRBD2
CDR3aa: CASTSGREVPDTQYF
CDR3nt: TGCGCCAGCACCAGCGGGAGGGAGGTGCCAGATACGCAGTATTTT

abundance: -
v_gene: TRBV6-5
j_gene: TRBJ1-2
d_gene: -
CDR3aa: CASSLTGTNYGYTF
CDR3nt: TGTGCCAGCAGTCTAACAGGAACTAACTATGGCTACACCTTC

abundance: once
v_gene: TRBV28
j_gene: TRBJ1-1
d_gene: -
CDR3aa: CASSLNLPGRAFF
CDR3nt: TGTGCCAGCAGTTTAAACCTTCCGGGGAGGGCTTTCTTT

abundance: once
v_gene: TRBV5-6
j_gene: TRBJ2-3
d_gene: -
CDR3aa: CASSLKGLDTQYF
CDR3nt: TGTGCCAGCAGCCTGAAGGGTTTGGATACGCAGTATTTT

abundance: once
v_gene: TRBV9
j_gene: TRBJ2-7
d_gene: TRBD1
CDR3aa: CASSVGDRETYEQYF
CDR3nt: TGTGCCAGCAGCGTAGGGGACAGGGAAACCTACGAGCAGTACTTC

abundance: -
v_gene: TRBV7-3
j_gene: TRBJ2-2
d_gene: -
CDR3aa: CASSLQTGELFF
CDR3nt: TGTGCCAGCAGCCTACAGACCGGGGAGCTGTTTTTT

abundance: -
v_gene: TRBV2
j_gene: TRBJ2-1
d_gene: -
CDR3aa: CASSVSGLLYNEQFF
CDR3nt: TGTGCCAGCAGTGTTAGTGGGTTGCTCTACAATGAGCAGTTCTTC

abundance: -
v_gene: TRBV6-5
j_gene: TRBJ1-1
d_gene: -
CDR3aa: CASSYGTVATEAFF
CDR3nt: TGTGCCAGCAGTTATGGGACGGTAGCCACTGAAGCTTTCTTT

abundance: -
v_gene: TRBV9
j_gene: TRBJ1-3
d_gene: -
CDR3aa: CASRGLGNTIYF
CDR3nt: TGTGCCAGCAGGGGACTGGGAAACACCATATATTTT